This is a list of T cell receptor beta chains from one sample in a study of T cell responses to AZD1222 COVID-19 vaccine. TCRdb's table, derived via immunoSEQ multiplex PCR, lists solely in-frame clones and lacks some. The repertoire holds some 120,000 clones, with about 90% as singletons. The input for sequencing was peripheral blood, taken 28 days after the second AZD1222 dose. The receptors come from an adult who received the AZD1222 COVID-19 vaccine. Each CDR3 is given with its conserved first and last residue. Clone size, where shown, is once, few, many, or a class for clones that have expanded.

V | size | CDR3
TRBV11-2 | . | CASSPSGGTGGWIKTQYF
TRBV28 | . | CASSPPGQGWSEQFF
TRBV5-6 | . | CASSLGPPDSVNEQFF
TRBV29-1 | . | CSVRTGDSPLHF
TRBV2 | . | CASSAGTDYGYTF
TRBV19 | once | CASSAADHYNEQFF
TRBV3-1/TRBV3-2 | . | CASSQDYGTGDNEQFF
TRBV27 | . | CASSWDSHNSPLHF
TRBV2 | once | CASEGGDRGYEQYF
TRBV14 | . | CASSPAFPSYEQYF
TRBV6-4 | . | CASSLQDGEKLFF
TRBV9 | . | CASSVQATQRRNYGYTF
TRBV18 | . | CASSPQPRTVTDTQYF
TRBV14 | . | CASSQDYGGLTYNEQFF
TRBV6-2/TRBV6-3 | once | CASSPRLAGDIQYF
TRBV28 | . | CASSLSSGRATYEQYF
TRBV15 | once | CATSRDNRNEQFF
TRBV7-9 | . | CASSRTGLTNEKLFF
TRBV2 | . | CASSWDRGTGELFF
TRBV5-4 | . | CASSWDRNTGELFF
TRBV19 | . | CASSIDLRSPYGYTF
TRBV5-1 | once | CASRIQETQYF
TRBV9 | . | CASSPGPATLAKNIQYF
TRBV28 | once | CASSGGGRQETQYF
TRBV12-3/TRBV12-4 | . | CASSLRGNYGYTF
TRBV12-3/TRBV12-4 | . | CASSLGGAGTQYF
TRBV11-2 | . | CASSTTHNQPQHF
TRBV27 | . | CASSSTTGSYETQYF
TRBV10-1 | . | CASSGDGWNTEAFF
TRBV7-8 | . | CASSFRGRHSYEQYF
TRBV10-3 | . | CAISESANTDTQYF
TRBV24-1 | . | CATRTGEYNEQFF
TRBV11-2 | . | CASSLAGAPYNEQFF
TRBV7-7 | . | CASRMRDRGYNTF
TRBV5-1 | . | CASSLGLSSYNEQFF
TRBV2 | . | CAGASGAQEGNEQFF
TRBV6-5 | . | CATMENYGYTF
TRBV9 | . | CASSARDRETQYF
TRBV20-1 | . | CSASQGQPNNQPQHF
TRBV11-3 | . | CASSRDRDTDTQYF
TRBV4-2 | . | CASSSRQGGDEQYF
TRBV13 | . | CASSLGTGPVDTQYF
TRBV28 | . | CASSPSGTPSYEQYF
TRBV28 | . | CASWGQGYGYTF
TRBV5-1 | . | CASSLFPGVSYNEQFF
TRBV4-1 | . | CASSLTGQGGTEAFF
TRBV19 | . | CASSAEQGVEGADTQYF
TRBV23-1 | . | CASSHIRGRDNSPLHF
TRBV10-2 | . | CATGPAAVSPLHF
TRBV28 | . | CASSRAGGPGVVHRITDTQYF
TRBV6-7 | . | CASSYRRRSYNEQFF
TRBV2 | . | CASVLGGTNEKLFF
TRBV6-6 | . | CASSSGQGREKLFF
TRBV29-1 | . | CSVLTGGRENTIYF
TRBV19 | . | CASSPRLAGGRPTQYF
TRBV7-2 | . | CASSLGGRAGSGNTIYF
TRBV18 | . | CASSPRQEGYYGYTF